The 8 T cell receptor beta chains below come from one sample, sequenced in a study of T cell responses to AZD1222 COVID-19 vaccine. Only in-frame clones appear in the TCRdb table, and some are missing; sequencing was by immunoSEQ multiplex PCR. The data contain roughly 110,000 clones, approximately 89% of them singletons. The sequencing here drew on peripheral blood, taken on day 0 of AZD1222 vaccination. The receptors were gathered from an adult in good health.

J is TRBJ2-3 and V is TRBV4-3; D not resolved. Germline CDR1 and CDR2: LGHNA and YSLEER. The CDR3 is 14 residues long. Between the trimmed V and J ends, which lost 0 bases and 4 bases, there was a span of 8 bases. CDR3 sequence: CASSQESGSDTQYF. In DNA form, the CDR3 reads TGCGCCAGCAGCCAAGAGTCCGGCTCAGATACGCAGTATTTT.

This sequence joins TRBV9 and TRBJ2-3; D call uncertain. The CDR3 has 14 residues. Germline assignment: CDR1 SGDLS and CDR2 YYNGEE. V was shortened by 0 bases and J by 2 bases, with 7 bases between the two germline ends. The chain's CDR3 is CASSVVSTTDTQYF. CDR3 coding DNA: TGTGCCAGCAGCGTAGTTAGTACCACAGATACGCAGTATTTT.

The V gene is TRBV2, the J gene TRBJ2-2; 9 positions match TRBD2. The junction had 6 bases not matched to a gene; V was cut back by 4 bases and J by 6 bases. The CDR3 consists of 15 residues. Looked up from germline, CDR1 is SNHLY and CDR2 is FYNNEI. This CDR3 is CASSGISGGPGELFF. The CDR3 nucleotides are TGTGCCAGCAGTGGGATTAGCGGGGGCCCCGGGGAGCTGTTTTTT.

The V call is TRBV2, the J call TRBJ1-2; D not resolved. The germline V gene encodes CDR1 SNHLY and CDR2 FYNNEI. The CDR3 totals 13 residues. V was trimmed by 10 bases and J by 5 bases, leaving 17 bases between them. CDR3 sequence (DNA): TGTGCCACCCAATCGAGGGTTGGGTATGGCTACACCTTC. Residues: CATQSRVGYGYTF.

This clone was seen once. The chain uses TRBV27 and TRBJ1-2; maybe TRBD1 (5 bases). V shed 2 bases and J shed 5 bases, with 15 bases lying between them. The CDR3 totals 15 residues. CDR1 and CDR2 (germline): MNHEY, SMNVEV (reference sequence). This CDR3 reads CASSLPGQSIYGYTF. CDR3 DNA sequence: TGTGCCAGCAGTTTACCCGGACAATCTATATATGGCTACACCTTC.

This sequence joins TRBV18 and TRBJ2-7; D may be TRBD1 (6 bases). CDR3 length equals 14 residues. Germline CDR1 KGHSH, CDR2 LQKENI. The V end lost 3 bases, the J end lost 3 bases, and 12 bases lay between the germline ends. Here the CDR3 DNA reads TGTGCCAGCTCACCCCTGGACAGCAACTACGAGCAGTACTTC. Its translation is CASSPLDSNYEQYF.

V and J are TRBV3-1 (or the pseudogene TRBV3-2) and TRBJ1-5; D might be TRBD1 (5 bases). There are 16 residues in the CDR3. Germline V gene data show CDR1 as LGHDT and CDR2 as YNNKEL (reference sequence). Trimming stripped 0 bases from V and 4 bases from J, with 13 bases between. The CDR3 DNA follows: TGTGCCAGCAGCCAAGATCCGGGGGGAAAGAATCAGCCCCAGCATTTT. Translating it yields CASSQDPGGKNQPQHF.

This sequence joins TRBV19 and TRBJ2-2, with 8 bases lining up with TRBD1. The germline V gene has CDR1 LNHDA and CDR2 SQIVND (reference sequence). CDR3 length equals 16 residues. Losses at the gene ends were 5 bases for V and 0 bases for J; bases not matched to a gene: 5. CDR3 DNA: TGTGCCAGTAGTTCCCCAGGGGGCTCGAACACCGGGGAGCTGTTTTTT. It codes for CASSSPGGSNTGELFF.